These T cell receptor beta chains were read from a single sample in a study of CD8 T cells in Susac syndrome. MiXCR was run by TCRdb on the immunoSEQ multiplex PCR reads, yielding one entry per CDR3 protein. The sample gives around 200,000 distinct CDR3 sequences, 95% of which show up once; about 0.17% is in the top ten. Sequencing was carried out using CD8+ T cells from PBMCs. These receptor sequences come from a human donor with Susac syndrome. Both conserved end residues are part of each CDR3. The D gene is left open where the match is weak. Clone size appears in some rows only: once, few, many, or a class for an expanded clone.

v_gene,abundance,j_gene,len,d_gene,CDR3nt,CDR3aa
TRBV4-1,once,TRBJ1-4,15,TRBD1,TGCGCCAGCAGCCTAACAGGGGGCAAGATTGAAAAACTGTTTTTT,CASSLTGGKIEKLFF
TRBV30,NA,TRBJ1-6,16,NA,TGTGCCTGGAGTGTCTCCGGGAGCTCCTATAATTCACCCCTCCACTTT,CAWSVSGSSYNSPLHF
TRBV6-5,NA,TRBJ2-7,14,TRBD2,TGTGCCAGCAAAAGAGCGGGAGCGCCCTACGAGCAGTACTTC,CASKRAGAPYEQYF
TRBV5-1,once,TRBJ2-5,17,TRBD2,TGCGCCAGCAGCTCGGGACCAAAGCGGGGGCTAGGGGAGACCCAGTACTTC,CASSSGPKRGLGETQYF
TRBV5-1,few,TRBJ2-1,17,TRBD2,TGCGCCAGCAGCTTGGAGGCCAGCGGGAGTATGAGGAATGAGCAGTTCTTC,CASSLEASGSMRNEQFF
TRBV19,once,TRBJ1-2,12,TRBD1,TGTGCCAGTAGGATTTACAGGGGCGGCTACACCTTC,CASRIYRGGYTF
TRBV9,NA,TRBJ2-3,14,TRBD2,TGTGCCAGCAGCTTTAGCGGGGGGGCAAATACGCAGTATTTT,CASSFSGGANTQYF
TRBV28,NA,TRBJ1-5,16,NA,TGTGCCAGCAGATTACCGGGACTTTCTAATGATCAGCCCCAGCATTTT,CASRLPGLSNDQPQHF
TRBV5-1,NA,TRBJ1-1,16,NA,TGCGCCAGCAGCTTGATGTGGAACCAGGGTAACACTGAAGCTTTCTTT,CASSLMWNQGNTEAFF
TRBV20-1,NA,TRBJ1-2,12,TRBD1,TGCAGTGCTGGGACAGGGGTTTATGGCTACACCTTC,CSAGTGVYGYTF
TRBV20-1,NA,TRBJ2-5,15,NA,TGCAGTGCCCGCCCGGCCAGGGGATCCCAAGAGACCCAGTACTTC,CSARPARGSQETQYF
TRBV6-1,NA,TRBJ1-5,14,NA,TGTGCCAGCAGTGTAGGAGGGTACAATCAGCCCCAGCATTTT,CASSVGGYNQPQHF
TRBV12-3/TRBV12-4,NA,TRBJ2-2,15,TRBD2,TGTGCCAGCAGTCTCAGCGGGAGCGACACCGGGGAGCTGTTTTTT,CASSLSGSDTGELFF
TRBV20-1,NA,TRBJ2-3,14,NA,TGCAGTGCAAACCGCGGGGGCCCGACAGATACGCAGTATTTT,CSANRGGPTDTQYF
TRBV6-1,once,TRBJ2-3,16,TRBD1,TGTGCCAGCAGTGCCCGGGACAGGGGGCTTGGAGATACGCAGTATTTT,CASSARDRGLGDTQYF
TRBV30,NA,TRBJ2-2,15,NA,TGTGCCTGGAGTGTCGCGACCTTGAACACCGGGGAGCTGTTTTTT,CAWSVATLNTGELFF
TRBV4-1,NA,TRBJ1-1,13,NA,TGCGCCAGCAGCCAAGCGGTAAGGACTGAAGCTTTCTTT,CASSQAVRTEAFF
TRBV28,NA,TRBJ2-7,13,NA,TGTGCCAGCAGTTTCGGAAAAGCCTACGAGCAGTACTTC,CASSFGKAYEQYF
TRBV29-1,NA,TRBJ2-1,12,NA,TGCAGCGGGACGGGAACCTACAATGAGCAGTTCTTC,CSGTGTYNEQFF
TRBV28,NA,TRBJ2-4,18,TRBD2,TGTGCCAGCAGTATCCTAGCGGGAGGGCCGTTGTCTAGAAACATTCAGTACTTC,CASSILAGGPLSRNIQYF
TRBV7-3,NA,TRBJ1-1,15,NA,TGTGCCAGCAGCCCAAAAGGGTTAACGGGCACTGAAGCTTTCTTT,CASSPKGLTGTEAFF
TRBV7-6,NA,TRBJ2-1,11,NA,TGTGCCAGCAGCTTTGTCAAGGAGCAGTTCTTC,CASSFVKEQFF
TRBV20-1,NA,TRBJ2-3,17,TRBD1,TGCAGTGCTAACGGACAGGTGGTTGGGTTAAGCACAGATACGCAGTATTTT,CSANGQVVGLSTDTQYF
TRBV20-1,NA,TRBJ2-2,12,NA,TGCAGTGCTAGAGAGAAGGACGGGGAGCTGTTTTTT,CSAREKDGELFF
TRBV3-1,NA,TRBJ2-7,16,TRBD2,TGTGCCAGCAGCCAAACGGAGACTAGCGGGAGAGGGGAGCAGTACTTC,CASSQTETSGRGEQYF
TRBV11-2,NA,TRBJ2-7,12,NA,TGTGCCAGCAGCTTTTCGGACTACGAGCAGTACTTC,CASSFSDYEQYF
TRBV12-3/TRBV12-4,NA,TRBJ2-3,15,TRBD2,TGTGCCAGCAGTCCACAGACTAGCGGGACAGATACGCAGTATTTT,CASSPQTSGTDTQYF
TRBV12-3/TRBV12-4,NA,TRBJ1-1,14,NA,TGTGCCAGCAGAAGATCGCAGGCGAACACTGAAGCTTTCTTT,CASRRSQANTEAFF
TRBV4-2,once,TRBJ2-3,16,NA,TGTGCCAGCAGCCAAGGGTCAGTCCAACAGATTAGTACGCAGTATTTT,CASSQGSVQQISTQYF
TRBV27,NA,TRBJ2-1,13,NA,TGTGCCAGCAGTTTAACTCAAAACAATGAGCAGTTCTTC,CASSLTQNNEQFF
TRBV5-1,NA,TRBJ2-3,15,TRBD1,TGCGCCAGCAGCATGACAGGGACGTTTGCAGATACGCAGTATTTT,CASSMTGTFADTQYF
TRBV6-5,NA,TRBJ1-1,16,TRBD1,TGTGCCAGCAGTTACCAGGGGGCGCTTTTTGAATTTGAAGCTTTCTTT,CASSYQGALFEFEAFF
TRBV20-1,once,TRBJ1-4,12,TRBD1,TGCAGTGCATCGGACAGGACGGAAAAACTGTTTTTT,CSASDRTEKLFF
TRBV4-1,NA,TRBJ2-7,15,NA,TGCGCCAGCAGCCAAGATGGGACACCGAATTACGAGCAGTACTTC,CASSQDGTPNYEQYF
TRBV29-1,NA,TRBJ1-2,13,NA,TGCAGCGTTGAAGATTCGGTGAACTATGGCTACACCTTC,CSVEDSVNYGYTF
TRBV11-1,NA,TRBJ2-4,14,NA,TGTGCCAGCAGCTTAACCGGGACCAAAAACATTCAGTACTTC,CASSLTGTKNIQYF
TRBV7-6,NA,TRBJ2-1,14,NA,TGTGCCAGCAGCTTGGGCGGGGCCATCAATGAGCAGTTCTTC,CASSLGGAINEQFF
TRBV7-9,once,TRBJ2-1,16,TRBD2,TGTGCCAGCAGCCCGATTGGGACTAGCTCCTACAATGAGCAGTTCTTC,CASSPIGTSSYNEQFF
TRBV27,NA,TRBJ1-2,15,NA,TGTGCCAGCAGTTTATCTGCAGGGGACCGATATGGCTACACCTTC,CASSLSAGDRYGYTF
TRBV12-3/TRBV12-4,NA,TRBJ2-2,16,NA,TGTGCCAGCAGGAACTTAGCGGAAGCGAACACCGGGGAGCTGTTTTTT,CASRNLAEANTGELFF
TRBV11-2,NA,TRBJ2-7,16,TRBD1,TGTGCCAGCAGCTTAGCCTGGACAGGGATCTCCTACGAGCAGTACTTC,CASSLAWTGISYEQYF
TRBV4-1,NA,TRBJ2-1,17,TRBD2,TGCGCCAGCAGCCGCAGGACTAGCGGGGGCGCTGACAATGAGCAGTTCTTC,CASSRRTSGGADNEQFF
TRBV24-1,once,TRBJ2-3,14,TRBD2,TGTGCCACCAGTGGCGCGGGAGGGACAGATACGCAGTATTTT,CATSGAGGTDTQYF